The rows below give T cell receptor beta chains drawn from one sample of a study of T-cell reconstitution after alpha-beta-depleted transplantation in children. TCRdb reprocessed the PCR reads with MiXCR, giving one entry per CDR3 protein. Here the sample spans 450,000 to 600,000 distinct CDR3 sequences, around a third being singletons. The starting material was PBMCs from the stem cell graft donor, obtained from the stem cell graft. The receptor source for this set is a human donor who donated a stem cell graft to a child with aplastic anemia. Each CDR3 is given with its conserved first and last residue. D genes are given only for firm matches. Rows give clone size only sometimes, using once, few, many, or a class for an expanded clone.

J: TRBJ1-2
size: .
D: .
V: TRBV10-2
DNA: TGCGCCAGCAGTGAGTCTATCAACCTTAACTATGGCTACACCTTC
CDR3: CASSESINLNYGYTF

J: TRBJ2-2
size: .
D: .
V: TRBV27
DNA: TGTGCCAGCAGTTTACAGCGGCTCGGCGGGGAGCTGTTTTTT
CDR3: CASSLQRLGGELFF

J: TRBJ2-1
size: few
D: .
V: TRBV20-1
DNA: TGCAGTGCCGCTAGCCCCTCAATCTACAATGAGCAGTTCTTC
CDR3: CSAASPSIYNEQFF

J: TRBJ2-7
size: few
D: TRBD2
V: TRBV12-3/TRBV12-4
DNA: TGTGCCAGCTTAGCTAGCGGGACCTCCGAGCAGTACTTC
CDR3: CASLASGTSEQYF

J: TRBJ2-6
size: few
D: .
V: TRBV29-1
DNA: TGCAGCGCCGGGACCTCTGGGGCCAACGTCCTGACTTTC
CDR3: CSAGTSGANVLTF

J: TRBJ2-1
size: .
D: .
V: TRBV7-2
DNA: TGTGCCAGCAGCTTAGCAGCGCCAGGGATTGGCAATGAGCAGTTCTTC
CDR3: CASSLAAPGIGNEQFF

J: TRBJ1-2
size: once
D: TRBD1
V: TRBV18
DNA: TGTGCCAGCTCACCCAGACAACAGGGGATCGACGGCTACACCTTC
CDR3: CASSPRQQGIDGYTF

J: TRBJ2-1
size: .
D: TRBD2
V: TRBV5-1
DNA: TGCGCCAGCAGCTGGACTAGCGGGGGGCACAATGAGCAGTTCTTC
CDR3: CASSWTSGGHNEQFF

J: TRBJ2-7
size: .
D: .
V: TRBV6-5
DNA: TGTGCCAGCAGTTACGGGCCAGTGGAATCCGAGCAGTACTTC
CDR3: CASSYGPVESEQYF

J: TRBJ1-5
size: few
D: .
V: TRBV29-1
DNA: TGCAGCGTTGGTGTGGGAGTGGGACAGCCCCAGCATTTT
CDR3: CSVGVGVGQPQHF

J: TRBJ2-1
size: .
D: .
V: TRBV10-3
DNA: TGTGCCATCAGTGACCCCTCCCGGGACCTTAACAATGAGCAGTTCTTC
CDR3: CAISDPSRDLNNEQFF

J: TRBJ2-7
size: few
D: TRBD1
V: TRBV24-1
DNA: TGTGCCACCAGTGATACCTCCGGGACAGGGCCCTACGAGCAGTACTTC
CDR3: CATSDTSGTGPYEQYF

J: TRBJ1-2
size: few
D: TRBD1
V: TRBV20-1
DNA: TGCAGTGCTCCCCGGACAGGTGGAAACTATGGCTACACCTTC
CDR3: CSAPRTGGNYGYTF

J: TRBJ2-1
size: .
D: TRBD2
V: TRBV28
DNA: TGTGCCAGCAGTTCTTCTAGCGGGAGGACATCCTACAATGAGCAGTTCTTC
CDR3: CASSSSSGRTSYNEQFF

J: TRBJ1-5
size: few
D: .
V: TRBV15
DNA: TGTGCCACCAGCAGACAACCAGGGGGCAATCAGCCCCAGCATTTT
CDR3: CATSRQPGGNQPQHF

J: TRBJ1-6
size: few
D: TRBD1
V: TRBV12-3/TRBV12-4
DNA: TGTGCCAGCAGGACGACAGGGGGCCAGTCACCCCTCCACTTT
CDR3: CASRTTGGQSPLHF

J: TRBJ2-1
size: .
D: TRBD1
V: TRBV29-1
DNA: TGCAGCGCCCGAGGGACAGCCTCCTACAATGAGCAGTTCTTC
CDR3: CSARGTASYNEQFF

J: TRBJ2-3
size: few
D: TRBD2
V: TRBV5-1
DNA: TGCGCCAGCAGCTTGGTTGGTAGCGGGAGTGGAGATACGCAGTATTTT
CDR3: CASSLVGSGSGDTQYF

J: TRBJ2-7
size: few
D: TRBD2
V: TRBV15
DNA: TGTGCCACCAGCATAGGGCTAGCGGGAGACAACGAGCAGTACTTC
CDR3: CATSIGLAGDNEQYF

J: TRBJ1-1
size: .
D: .
V: TRBV20-1
DNA: TGCAGTGCTCCCCTCAAGGAAGCTTTCTTT
CDR3: CSAPLKEAFF

J: TRBJ2-1
size: .
D: .
V: TRBV20-1
DNA: TGCAGTGCTAGAGATCCCGGGACTCTAAGTGAGCAGTTCTTC
CDR3: CSARDPGTLSEQFF

J: TRBJ2-1
size: few
D: .
V: TRBV4-3
DNA: TGCGCCAGCAGCCAAGAAGAGACACGAGTCTCCTACAATGAGCAGTTCTTC
CDR3: CASSQEETRVSYNEQFF

J: TRBJ1-5
size: .
D: TRBD1
V: TRBV12-3/TRBV12-4
DNA: TGTGCCAGCAGTCGGGACAGGGGGTTTCGCAATCAGCCCCAGCATTTT
CDR3: CASSRDRGFRNQPQHF

J: TRBJ2-5
size: .
D: .
V: TRBV5-4
DNA: TGTGCCAGCAGCTTGAGGCAAGGGGAGACCCAGTACTTC
CDR3: CASSLRQGETQYF

J: TRBJ2-5
size: few
D: TRBD2
V: TRBV7-8
DNA: TGTGCCAGCAGCCCGGGGGGACTAGCGGCTCAAGAGACCCAGTACTTC
CDR3: CASSPGGLAAQETQYF

J: TRBJ1-1
size: .
D: .
V: TRBV12-3/TRBV12-4
DNA: TGTGCCAGCAAGAGCGGGGAGAACACTGAAGCTTTCTTT
CDR3: CASKSGENTEAFF

J: TRBJ1-2
size: few
D: TRBD1
V: TRBV20-1
DNA: TGCAGTGCTAGAGAGGTTAGGCAGGGGGCTCTCCGTGATGGCTACACCTTC
CDR3: CSAREVRQGALRDGYTF

J: TRBJ1-4
size: few
D: .
V: TRBV7-2
DNA: TGTGCCAGCAGCTTACTTAGGGGGATCGGAGAAAAACTGTTTTTT
CDR3: CASSLLRGIGEKLFF

J: TRBJ1-1
size: .
D: .
V: TRBV15
DNA: TGTGCCACCAGCAGAGATCTAGTCGGGGACACTGAAGCTTTCTTT
CDR3: CATSRDLVGDTEAFF

J: TRBJ1-1
size: .
D: .
V: TRBV7-3
DNA: TGTGCCAGCAGTCGTTTGGGGAACACTGAAGCTTTCTTT
CDR3: CASSRLGNTEAFF

J: TRBJ1-2
size: few
D: .
V: TRBV6-5
DNA: TGTGCCAGCAGTTACTCTACGGGTAACTATGGCTACACCTTC
CDR3: CASSYSTGNYGYTF

J: TRBJ1-1
size: .
D: .
V: TRBV7-8
DNA: TGTGCCAGCAGGAAGGGGGTTTTGAACACTGAAGCTTTCTTT
CDR3: CASRKGVLNTEAFF

J: TRBJ1-5
size: .
D: TRBD1
V: TRBV15
DNA: TGTGCCACCAGCAGAGATGGACAGGGGGTAAATCAGCCCCAGCATTTT
CDR3: CATSRDGQGVNQPQHF

J: TRBJ1-5
size: few
D: .
V: TRBV7-2
DNA: TGTGCCAGCAGCTTAGACGGGGTCAATCAGCCCCAGCATTTT
CDR3: CASSLDGVNQPQHF

J: TRBJ1-5
size: few
D: .
V: TRBV6-1
DNA: TGTGCCAGCAGTCTGGGCTTCGGGAATCAGCCCCAGCATTTT
CDR3: CASSLGFGNQPQHF

J: TRBJ2-1
size: few
D: .
V: TRBV27
DNA: TGTGCCAGCAGTTTATTCACGGGGTCAGGGTCCTACAATGAGCAGTTCTTC
CDR3: CASSLFTGSGSYNEQFF

J: TRBJ2-1
size: .
D: TRBD1
V: TRBV30
DNA: TGTGCCTGGAGTTACCCAGGGGGCCTTTACAATGAGCAGTTCTTC
CDR3: CAWSYPGGLYNEQFF

J: TRBJ2-3
size: few
D: .
V: TRBV27
DNA: TGTGCCAGCAGTACGATTTACACGACTTCGAGCACAGATACGCAGTATTTT
CDR3: CASSTIYTTSSTDTQYF

J: TRBJ2-3
size: .
D: TRBD1
V: TRBV9
DNA: TGTGCCAGCAGCGTAGGAGCGACAGGGGCAGATACGCAGTATTTT
CDR3: CASSVGATGADTQYF

J: TRBJ2-5
size: few
D: .
V: TRBV6-1
DNA: TGTGCCAGCAACCCGACAGGAGTTCAAGAGACCCAGTACTTC
CDR3: CASNPTGVQETQYF

J: TRBJ2-3
size: .
D: TRBD2
V: TRBV20-1
DNA: TGCAGTGCTACGGTTCGGGAGGCCCTTGCTAGGACAGATACGCAGTATTTT
CDR3: CSATVREALARTDTQYF

J: TRBJ1-1
size: few
D: .
V: TRBV19
DNA: TGTGCCAGCCTAACACGGGGGGAAGCTTTCTTT
CDR3: CASLTRGEAFF

J: TRBJ2-1
size: few
D: TRBD1
V: TRBV28
DNA: TGTGCCAGCAGTTTTACGTCGGGACAGCTGCCCTTGAGGTCCTACAATGAGCAGTTCTTC
CDR3: CASSFTSGQLPLRSYNEQFF

J: TRBJ2-4
size: .
D: TRBD2
V: TRBV10-3
DNA: TGTGCCACAGGGCTAGCGGAAAACATTCAGTACTTC
CDR3: CATGLAENIQYF

J: TRBJ1-1
size: .
D: TRBD1
V: TRBV18
DNA: TGTGCCAGCTCCCCTAGCGGGACAGGGGACACTGAAGCTTTCTTT
CDR3: CASSPSGTGDTEAFF